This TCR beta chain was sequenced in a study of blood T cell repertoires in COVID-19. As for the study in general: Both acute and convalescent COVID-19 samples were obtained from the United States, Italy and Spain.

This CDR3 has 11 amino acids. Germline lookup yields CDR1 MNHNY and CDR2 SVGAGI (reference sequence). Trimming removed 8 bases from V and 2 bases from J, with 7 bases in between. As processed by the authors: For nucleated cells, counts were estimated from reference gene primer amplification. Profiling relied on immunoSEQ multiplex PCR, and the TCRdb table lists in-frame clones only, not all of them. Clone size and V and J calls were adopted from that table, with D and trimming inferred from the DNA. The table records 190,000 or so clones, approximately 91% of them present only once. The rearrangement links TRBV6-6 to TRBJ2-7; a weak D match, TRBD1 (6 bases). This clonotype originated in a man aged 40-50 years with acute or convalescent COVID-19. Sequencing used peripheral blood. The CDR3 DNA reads TGTGCCAGCGGGACAACCTACGAGCAGTACTTC. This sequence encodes CASGTTYEQYF.